One and the same sample provided the 9 T cell receptor beta chains below, sequenced in a study of blood T cell repertoires in COVID-19. Clones were read by immunoSEQ multiplex PCR, and TCRdb kept only the in-frame ones, dropping some. Found here are about 220,000 clones, less than 85% of them singletons; the top ten hold 3.5% to 4%. Sequenced input: peripheral blood. The receptors stem from a woman older than 75 with acute or convalescent COVID-19.

The gene calls are TRBV4-1 and TRBJ2-1; 9 positions agree with TRBD1. The V gene end was trimmed by 4 bases and the J gene end by 6 bases; junction bases not matched to a gene: 13. The CDR3 length is 17 residues. In germline, CDR1 is MGHRA, CDR2 YSYEKL. The chain's CDR3 is CASSPWGRDRVSNEQFF. The CDR3 coding sequence is TGCGCCAGCAGCCCTTGGGGGAGGGACAGGGTCTCCAATGAGCAGTTCTTC.

The V call is TRBV28, the J call TRBJ1-5, with D hard to call. Germline V CDR1 and CDR2: MDHEN, SYDVKM. The length of the CDR3 is 16 residues. The V end was cut by 3 bases, the J end by 9 bases, with 21 bases between. CDR3 loop: CASSLEGIGWWAPQHF. The CDR3 DNA follows: TGTGCCAGCAGTTTGGAGGGCATTGGTTGGTGGGCGCCCCAGCATTTT.

This clone has just one count. The chain uses TRBV6-2 or TRBV6-3 and TRBJ2-5; 10 nucleotides agree with TRBD2. Germline V gene sequence: CDR1 MNHEY, CDR2 SVGEGT. The CDR3 is made up of 14 amino acids. J lost 4 bases, V lost 5 bases, and 4 bases had no gene match. CDR3: CASSSLAGAETQYF. The CDR3 DNA sequence: TGTGCCAGCAGTAGCCTAGCGGGGGCAGAGACCCAGTACTTC.

The CDR3 DNA follows: TGTGCCAGCAGCTCTAAAGAGACCCAGTACTTC. Protein sequence: CASSSKETQYF. The rearrangement joins TRBV7-9 to TRBJ2-5; D gene unclear. V was cut by 4 bases and J by 3 bases, with 3 bases left in between. The CDR3 runs to 11 residues. Per the germline V gene, CDR1 is SEHNR and CDR2 is FQNEAQ (reference sequence).

The gene calls are TRBV5-1 and TRBJ1-6, with D perhaps TRBD1 (5 bases). CDR1 and CDR2 (germline): SGHRS, YFSETQ. CDR3 size: 16 residues. Trimming took off 4 bases at V and 11 bases at J, with 22 bases between the two ends. CDR3 sequence: CASSPDAGTERAPLHF. The CDR3 DNA reads as TGCGCCAGCAGCCCCGATGCGGGGACCGAAAGAGCACCCCTCCACTTT.

The rearrangement links TRBV7-2 to TRBJ1-3; D not resolved. Between the trimmed V and J ends, which lost 4 bases and 6 bases, there was a span of 13 bases. Germline loops: CDR1 SGHTA, CDR2 FQGNSA. This CDR3 is built from 14 residues. This chain's CDR3 is CASSSPFAENTIYF. Written as DNA, the CDR3 is TGTGCCAGCAGCTCCCCCTTTGCAGAAAACACCATATATTTT. The variable domain in full, with the rest retrieved from reference TRBV7-2 and TRBJ1-3, is GAGVSQSPSNKVTEKGKDVELRCDPISGHTALYWYRQSLGQGLEFLIYFQGNSAPDKSGLPSDRFSAERTGGSVSTLTIQRTQQEDSAVYLCASSSPFAENTIYFGEGSWLTVV.

The chain couples TRBV6-5 to TRBJ1-1; a possible D gene is TRBD1 (6 bases). Germline V gene sequence: CDR1 MNHEY, CDR2 SVGAGI. V was cut by 8 bases and J by 3 bases, with 13 bases left in between. This CDR3 comprises 13 residues. CDR3 region: CASARDTDTEAFF. The CDR3 coding sequence is TGTGCCAGCGCACGGGACACGGACACTGAAGCTTTCTTT.

This chain uses TRBV2 with TRBJ1-4; D possibly corresponds to TRBD1 (5 bases). The CDR3 runs to 16 residues. Deletions cut 4 bases from V and 5 bases from J, with 17 bases between. Germline-derived CDR1 and CDR2 are SNHLY and FYNNEI. The CDR3 DNA sequence: TGTGCCAGCAGTGCCCAGGGAGGCAGCTTGAATGAAAAACTGTTTTTT. It encodes CASSAQGGSLNEKLFF.

The chain joins TRBV27 to TRBJ1-2, with 9 bases identical to TRBD1. The germline V gene has CDR1 MNHEY and CDR2 SMNVEV (reference sequence). The V and J ends lost 4 bases and 3 bases, in that order; junction bases with no gene match: 18. This CDR3 comprises 19 residues. The chain's CDR3 is CASSSWTGDGAKLHYGYTF. Here the CDR3 DNA reads TGTGCCAGCAGTTCATGGACAGGGGATGGGGCAAAATTGCACTATGGCTACACCTTC.